Sequencing of this T cell receptor (beta chain) was carried out in a study of blood T cell repertoires in COVID-19. Study-wide context: T cells, B-cell-depleted T cells, or PBMCs provided the cDNA or gDNA that served as material.

The CDR3 is 16 residues long. CDR1 and CDR2 from the germline V gene are KGHSH and LQKENI. J lost 0 bases, V lost 4 bases, and 5 bases had no gene match. TCRdb's copy holds only in-frame clones and misses some; the assay was immunoSEQ multiplex PCR. The repertoire includes roughly 150,000 clones, around 75% of them detected once, and approximately 13% sits in the top ten. The TCR was taken from an elderly woman with acute or convalescent COVID-19. The chain combines TRBV18 with TRBJ1-4; 7 bases agree with TRBD1. The sequenced sample consisted of peripheral blood. The CDR3 nucleotides read TGTGCCAGCTCACGGGGACAGCGGTCAACTAATGAAAAACTGTTTTTT. This sequence encodes CASSRGQRSTNEKLFF.